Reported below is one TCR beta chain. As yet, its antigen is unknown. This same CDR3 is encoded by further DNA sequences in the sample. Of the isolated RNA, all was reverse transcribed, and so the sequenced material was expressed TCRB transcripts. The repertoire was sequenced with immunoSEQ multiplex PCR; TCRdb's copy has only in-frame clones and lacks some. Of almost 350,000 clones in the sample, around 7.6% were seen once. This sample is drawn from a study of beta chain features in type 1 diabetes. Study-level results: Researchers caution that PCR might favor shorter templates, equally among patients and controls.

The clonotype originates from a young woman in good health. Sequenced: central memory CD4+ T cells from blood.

CDR3 DNA sequence: TGTGCCAGCTCACCGGGGACAGGGCCCAATCAGCCCCAGCATTTT. Its protein product is CASSPGTGPNQPQHF. V and J are TRBV18 and TRBJ1-5; 9 nucleotides match TRBD1. The CDR3 covers 15 residues. Trimming cost V 3 bases and J 3 bases; bases outside gene matches: 3. CDR1 and CDR2 from the germline V gene are KGHSH and LQKENI. The full variable domain, in which reference TRBV18 and TRBJ1-5 provide the parts outside the CDR3, is NAGVMQNPRHLVRRRGQEARLRCSPMKGHSHVYWYRQLPEEGLKFMVYLQKENIIDESGMPKERFSAEFPKEGPSILRIQQVVRGDSAAYFCASSPGTGPNQPQHFGDGTRLSIL.